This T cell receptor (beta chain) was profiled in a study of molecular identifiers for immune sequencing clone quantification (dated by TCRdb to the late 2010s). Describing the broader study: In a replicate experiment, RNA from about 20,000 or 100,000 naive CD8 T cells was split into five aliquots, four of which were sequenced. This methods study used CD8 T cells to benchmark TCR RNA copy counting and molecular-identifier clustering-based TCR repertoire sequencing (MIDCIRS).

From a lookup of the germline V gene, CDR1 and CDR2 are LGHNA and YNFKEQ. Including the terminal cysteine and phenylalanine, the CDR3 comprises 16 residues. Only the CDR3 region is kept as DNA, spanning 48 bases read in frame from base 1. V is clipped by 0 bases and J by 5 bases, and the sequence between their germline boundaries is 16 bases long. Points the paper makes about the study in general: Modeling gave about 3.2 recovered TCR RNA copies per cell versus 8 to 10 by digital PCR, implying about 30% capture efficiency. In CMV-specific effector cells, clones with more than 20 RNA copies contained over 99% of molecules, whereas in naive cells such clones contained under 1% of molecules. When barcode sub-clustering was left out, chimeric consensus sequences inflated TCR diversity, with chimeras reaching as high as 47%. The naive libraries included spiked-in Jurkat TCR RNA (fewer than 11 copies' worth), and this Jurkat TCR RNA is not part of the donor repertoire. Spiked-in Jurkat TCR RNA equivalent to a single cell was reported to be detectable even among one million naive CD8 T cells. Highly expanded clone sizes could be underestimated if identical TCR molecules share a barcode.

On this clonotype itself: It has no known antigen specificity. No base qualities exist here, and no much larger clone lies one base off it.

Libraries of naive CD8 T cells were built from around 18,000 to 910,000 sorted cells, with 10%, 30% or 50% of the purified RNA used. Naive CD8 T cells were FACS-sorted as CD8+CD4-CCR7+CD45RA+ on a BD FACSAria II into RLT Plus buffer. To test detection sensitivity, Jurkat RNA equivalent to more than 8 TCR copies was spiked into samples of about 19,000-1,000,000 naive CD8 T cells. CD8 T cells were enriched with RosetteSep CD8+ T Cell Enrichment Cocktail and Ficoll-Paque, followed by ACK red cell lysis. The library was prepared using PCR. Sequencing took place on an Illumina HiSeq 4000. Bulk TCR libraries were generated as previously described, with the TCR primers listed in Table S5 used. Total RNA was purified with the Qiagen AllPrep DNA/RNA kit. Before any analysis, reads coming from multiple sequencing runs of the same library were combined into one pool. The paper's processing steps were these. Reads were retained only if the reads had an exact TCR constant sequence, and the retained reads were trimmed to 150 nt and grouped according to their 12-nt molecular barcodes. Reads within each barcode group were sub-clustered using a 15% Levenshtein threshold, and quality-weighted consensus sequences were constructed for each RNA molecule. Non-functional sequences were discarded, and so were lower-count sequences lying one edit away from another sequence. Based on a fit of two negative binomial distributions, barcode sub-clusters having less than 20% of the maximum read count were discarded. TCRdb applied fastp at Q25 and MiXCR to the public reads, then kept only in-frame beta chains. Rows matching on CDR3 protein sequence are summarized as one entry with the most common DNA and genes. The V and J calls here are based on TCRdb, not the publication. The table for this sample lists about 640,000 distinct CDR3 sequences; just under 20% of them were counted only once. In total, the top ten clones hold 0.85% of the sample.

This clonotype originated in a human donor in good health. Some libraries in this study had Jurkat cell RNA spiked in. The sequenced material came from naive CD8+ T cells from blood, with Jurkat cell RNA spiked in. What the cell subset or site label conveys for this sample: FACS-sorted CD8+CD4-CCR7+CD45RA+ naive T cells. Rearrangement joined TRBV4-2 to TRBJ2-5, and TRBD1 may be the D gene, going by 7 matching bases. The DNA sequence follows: TGTGCCAGCAGCCAAGAAGAGCGCCCAGGGGGGGAGACCCAGTACTTC. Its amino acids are CASSQEERPGGETQYF.